This T cell receptor beta chain was sequenced in a study of CD8 T cells in ankylosing spondylitis. In germline, CDR1 is MGHDK, CDR2 SYGVNS. The CDR3 runs to 15 residues. The V gene end was trimmed by 3 bases and the J gene end by 2 bases; junction bases not matched to a gene: 2. This clonotype has a count of ten or more. One entry per CDR3 protein results from TCRdb running MiXCR on the 5' RACE reads. This sample yields 200,000 to 250,000 distinct CDR3 sequences, of which over 9.5% are seen a single time; 2.6% belongs to the top ten. The TCR comes from a male donor with ankylosing spondylitis or in good health (not recorded which). Sequenced input: blood, either unsorted or a sorted T cell fraction (not recorded which). The chain links TRBV25-1 to TRBJ2-1, with 9 positions matching TRBD2. The CDR3 DNA reads TGTGCCAGCAGTGACATAGCGGGGGCCTACAATGAGCAGTTCTTC. Translation: CASSDIAGAYNEQFF.